This T cell receptor beta chain was sequenced for a study of CD8 T cells in ankylosing spondylitis. Study results and caveats: As for the disease-linked clones, they showed a CD8+ phenotype and occurred at relatively low frequencies in peripheral blood. Disease-linked clones reportedly showed significant enrichment in matched ankylosing spondylitis synovial fluid. Ankylosing spondylitis blood appeared to carry a characteristic TCR beta motif of roughly eight highly homologous variants.

Using its own MiXCR run on the 5' RACE reads, TCRdb lists one record per CDR3 protein. The sample includes around 540,000 distinct CDR3 sequences, more than 9.5% seen only once; the top ten take under 7.5%. This clonotype was observed a handful of times. Its target is not known. V dropped 8 bases and J dropped 2; count of bases not matched to a gene: 11. This CDR3 comprises 18 residues. CDR1 and CDR2 (germline): SGHAT, FQDESV (reference sequence). The clonotype was recovered from a male donor with ankylosing spondylitis. The genes are TRBV11-1 and TRBJ2-3, with 15 bases matching TRBD2. Source material: blood, either unsorted or a sorted T cell fraction (not recorded which). The CDR3 reads CASGSRTSGRAFTDTQYF. The CDR3 coding sequence is TGTGCCAGCGGATCCCGGACTAGCGGGAGGGCATTCACAGATACGCAGTATTTT.